This T cell receptor (beta chain) is from a study of T cell repertoires in cytomegalovirus infection. Broader study findings: Carriers of CMV plus the relevant HLA were identified by cumulative public TCR beta family frequency. HLA-C-restricted TCR beta clonotypes specific for CMV led the ex vivo response.

As concerns this clonotype: Its target is not known.

V was clipped by 5 bases and J by 1 base; unmatched bases: 7. The CDR3 totals 16 residues. Per the germline V gene, CDR1 is SNHLY and CDR2 is FYNNEI. Each CDR3 protein is one row after TCRdb ran MiXCR on the reads. This table has some 300,000 distinct CDR3 sequences, 15% to 20% appearing once. V usage is TRBV2 and J usage is TRBJ2-5; 10 bases fit TRBD2. This TCR came from a human donor in good health (CMV status not recorded). Some clones in this sample may be carry-over from other donors' samples. Sequenced material: PBMCs. CDR3 sequence: CASSLAGASLQETQYF. The CDR3 coding sequence is TGTGCCAGCAGTCTAGCGGGGGCATCCCTCCAAGAGACCCAGTACTTC.